Listed below are T cell receptor beta chains from one sample, sequenced in a study of T cell responses to AZD1222 COVID-19 vaccine. Assay used: immunoSEQ multiplex PCR; TCRdb lists only in-frame clones, some missing. The data hold about 200,000 clones, with just over 85% observed a single time. Sequenced here: peripheral blood, sampled on day 0 of AZD1222 vaccination. The receptors shown here come from an adult in good health. Each CDR3 is given with its conserved first and last residue. A D gene is named only where the DNA matches it firmly. Only part of the rows carry a size: once, few, many, or a class if the clone is expanded.

v_call,j_call,clone_size,d_call,cdr3_nt,cdr3_aa
TRBV6-5,TRBJ2-7,.,TRBD2,TGTGCCAGCAGTTTCCAGCGGGGGCCTAAGGACGAGCAGTACTTC,CASSFQRGPKDEQYF
TRBV6-5,TRBJ1-2,.,.,TGTGCCAGCAGTTACTCCAGGGCCGCAAACTATGGCTACACCTTC,CASSYSRAANYGYTF
TRBV19,TRBJ2-3,once,.,TGTGCCAGTAGTATTGGGAGGGGGGCCACAGATACGCAGTATTTT,CASSIGRGATDTQYF
TRBV6-5,TRBJ1-2,.,.,TGTGCCAGCAGTTACTCAGCCGGGTCCTTCTATGGCTACACCTTC,CASSYSAGSFYGYTF
TRBV5-1,TRBJ2-7,.,TRBD2,TGCGCCAGCAGCTCAACTAGCGACGAGCAGTACTTC,CASSSTSDEQYF
TRBV11-3,TRBJ1-5,.,.,TGTGCCAGCAGCTCCAGTTACACCCAGAAGTTGAGCAATCAGCCCCAGCATTTT,CASSSSYTQKLSNQPQHF
TRBV6-2/TRBV6-3,TRBJ2-1,once,.,TGTGCCAGCAGTTACGCTCATGGGCCCTTAAACAATGAGCAGTTCTTC,CASSYAHGPLNNEQFF
TRBV2,TRBJ1-4,once,TRBD1,TGTGCCACTAGGAGGACAGGCGGTAATGAAAAACTGTTTTTT,CATRRTGGNEKLFF
TRBV7-9,TRBJ1-1,.,.,TGTGCCAGCAGCCCTGGGGCTATGAACACTGAAGCTTTCTTT,CASSPGAMNTEAFF
TRBV4-1,TRBJ1-2,.,TRBD1,TGCGCCAGCAGCCCAACCGCCTCCGGACAGGATGTACGCTATGGCTACACCTTC,CASSPTASGQDVRYGYTF
TRBV27,TRBJ1-2,once,.,TGTGCCAGCAGTTCAGGCCGACTCCGGGACACAGATTTCAGCTATGGCTACACCTTC,CASSSGRLRDTDFSYGYTF
TRBV5-8,TRBJ1-1,.,.,TGTGCCAGCAGCCCCGGCCCCGAAACTGAAGCTTTCTTT,CASSPGPETEAFF
TRBV27,TRBJ2-7,.,.,TGTGCCAGCAGCCCTTTGGACAATACATTGTACGAGCAGTACTTC,CASSPLDNTLYEQYF
TRBV30,TRBJ1-5,.,.,TGTGCCTGGAGTGTAACCAATAGCAATCAGCCCCAGCATTTT,CAWSVTNSNQPQHF
TRBV7-9,TRBJ1-4,.,TRBD1,TGTGCCAGCAGCTTTAGTGTCAGGGGGCGAGAAAAACTGTTTTTT,CASSFSVRGREKLFF
TRBV19,TRBJ2-1,.,TRBD2,TGTGCCAGTAGGAGGACTAGCGCTAGCTCCTACAATGAGCAGTTCTTC,CASRRTSASSYNEQFF
TRBV4-3,TRBJ1-5,.,.,TGCGCCAGCAGCCAAGATTCGGGGTTCCAGCCCCAGCATTTT,CASSQDSGFQPQHF
TRBV3-1/TRBV3-2,TRBJ2-5,.,TRBD2,TGTGCCAGCAGCCAACTCCAGGGACTAGCGGGGGAAGAGACCCAGTACTTC,CASSQLQGLAGEETQYF
TRBV5-4,TRBJ2-5,.,.,TGTGCCAGCAGCTTGGAAACCTCCAGGGGGAGGGAGACCCAGTACTTC,CASSLETSRGRETQYF
TRBV13,TRBJ1-2,.,TRBD1,TGTGCCAGCAGCTTAGGCGGACAGGTGTACTATGGCTACACCTTC,CASSLGGQVYYGYTF
TRBV29-1,TRBJ1-2,.,.,TGCAGCGTTGAAGGCGGGGGTGGCGGCTACACCTTC,CSVEGGGGGYTF
TRBV14,TRBJ2-2,.,.,TGTGCCAGCAGCCATCGAGTGGGGGTCACCGGGGAGCTGTTTTTT,CASSHRVGVTGELFF
TRBV6-4,TRBJ2-3,once,.,TGTGCCAGCAGTCCCTCTAGCGGCACAGATACGCAGTATTTT,CASSPSSGTDTQYF
TRBV19,TRBJ2-7,.,.,TGTGCCAGTAAGCCCAACACCGGCTCCTACGAGCAGTACTTC,CASKPNTGSYEQYF
TRBV10-2,TRBJ2-7,.,TRBD1,TGCGCCAGCAGGGAATTGACAGGGACCGAGCAGTACTTC,CASRELTGTEQYF
TRBV5-1,TRBJ1-1,.,.,TGCGCCAGCAGCTTGCTAGCTTCCATGAACACTGAAGCTTTCTTT,CASSLLASMNTEAFF
TRBV19,TRBJ1-1,.,.,TGTGCCAGTATGTCCTCTATGAACACTGAAGCTTTCTTT,CASMSSMNTEAFF
TRBV6-1,TRBJ1-1,.,TRBD1,TGTGCCAGCAGTGAATTTAGGGGACAGTCGAGTGCTTTCTTT,CASSEFRGQSSAFF
TRBV7-9,TRBJ2-3,.,TRBD2,TGTGCCAGCAGCCCAACCAGCGGGGGGCGAGATACGCAGTATTTT,CASSPTSGGRDTQYF
TRBV14,TRBJ2-7,.,TRBD2,TGTGCCAGCAGCTGGCTAGCGGTACCCTACGAGCAGTACTTC,CASSWLAVPYEQYF
TRBV7-9,TRBJ2-7,.,.,TGTGCCAGCAGCTTAGGGGGCGGTCTTGTGCAGTACTTC,CASSLGGGLVQYF
TRBV7-2,TRBJ2-7,.,.,TGTGCCAGCAGCTACTCGAGCTCCTACGAGCAGTACTTC,CASSYSSSYEQYF
TRBV12-3/TRBV12-4,TRBJ2-7,.,.,TGTGCCAGTACCCCGGGCAAAGATTTC,CASTPGKDF
TRBV5-1,TRBJ1-6,.,TRBD1,TGCGCCAGCAGCATCGGGACAGGGGATTCACCCCTCCACTTT,CASSIGTGDSPLHF
TRBV27,TRBJ1-5,.,.,TGTGCCAGCAGGGGGGGAAGCAATCAGCCCCAGCATTTT,CASRGGSNQPQHF
TRBV5-4,TRBJ2-3,.,TRBD2,TGTGCCAGCAGCTTTCGGCGGGGGAAAGATACGCAGTATTTT,CASSFRRGKDTQYF
TRBV2,TRBJ1-6,.,TRBD1,TGTGCCAGCACCAAGACAGGGGACAATTCACCCCTCCACTTT,CASTKTGDNSPLHF
TRBV18,TRBJ1-1,once,.,TGTGCCAGCTCACCGGGACGGCTCATGAACACTGAAGCTTTCTTT,CASSPGRLMNTEAFF
TRBV5-1,TRBJ1-1,.,.,TGCGCCAGCAGCAAATCGACAGTTGAAGCTTTCTTT,CASSKSTVEAFF
TRBV7-3,TRBJ2-7,.,.,TGTGCCAGCAGCCCCGACCGGGGTTTCCACGAGCAGTACTTC,CASSPDRGFHEQYF
TRBV6-1,TRBJ2-5,.,.,TGTGCCAGCAGTGAACCCGGGCAGACCCAAGAGACCCAGTACTTC,CASSEPGQTQETQYF
TRBV7-8,TRBJ2-1,.,.,TGTGCCAGCCGTCGACAGACCCACAATGAGCAGTTCTTC,CASRRQTHNEQFF
TRBV5-4,TRBJ2-7,once,TRBD2,TGTGCCAGCGGCTTAGCGGGGCCGTCCTACGAGCAGTACTTC,CASGLAGPSYEQYF
TRBV15,TRBJ2-7,.,.,TGTGCCACCAGCCCCCGAACCCCAGGGTTCTACGAGCAGTACTTC,CATSPRTPGFYEQYF
TRBV12-3/TRBV12-4,TRBJ2-3,.,.,TGTGCCAGCAGACACGACAGTTCAGATACGCAGTATTTT,CASRHDSSDTQYF
TRBV19,TRBJ1-3,.,.,TGTGCCAGTAGTCGCAGGGGAGGGGGAAACACCATATATTTT,CASSRRGGGNTIYF
TRBV4-2,TRBJ2-1,.,TRBD2,TGTGCCAGCAGCCCTCTCCTAGCGGGGTCCAACAATGAGCAGTTCTTC,CASSPLLAGSNNEQFF
TRBV12-5,TRBJ2-3,.,TRBD2,TGTGCTAGTGGTTTCACAGCGGGAGTCACAGATACGCAGTATTTT,CASGFTAGVTDTQYF
TRBV2,TRBJ1-4,.,.,TGTGCCAGCAGTGAACTTGCACAGTTCTATGAAAAACTGTTTTTT,CASSELAQFYEKLFF
TRBV27,TRBJ2-3,.,.,TGTGCCAGCAGTTTTCATCGGACAGATACGCAGTATTTT,CASSFHRTDTQYF
TRBV19,TRBJ1-6,.,.,TGTGCCAGTAGAGCAGGGAGCTCCTATAATTCACCCCTCCACTTT,CASRAGSSYNSPLHF